Listed here are 10 T cell receptor beta chains from one sample, sequenced in a study of T cells in Graves' hyperthyroidism and ophthalmopathy. Researchers took RNA transcripts and amplified the TCR beta CDR3 regions from them. Carried out on the TCR CDR3, a first-round RT-PCR used the HTBI primer set. One entry per CDR3 protein, called by TCRdb with MiXCR from the multiplex PCR reads. The sample includes approximately 640,000 distinct CDR3 sequences, 17% of them seen just once. Sample: blood. These TCRs come from a man aged 45-60 years with Graves' hyperthyroidism.

Ten or more counts support this clonotype. The chain carries TRBV6-2 or TRBV6-3 and TRBJ1-1; D not certain. V was clipped by 2 bases and J by 5 bases, with 9 bases between them. Germline V gene data show CDR1 as MNHEY and CDR2 as SVGEGT. This CDR3 is 13 amino acids long. The CDR3 loop is CASSYLGSTEAFF. CDR3 coding DNA: TGTGCCAGCAGTTACCTCGGGAGTACTGAAGCTTTCTTT.

This clonotype was counted many times. This chain joins TRBV2 and TRBJ2-3; D uncertain. The germline V gene has CDR1 SNHLY and CDR2 FYNNEI. V was cut by 4 bases and J by 0 bases, with 8 bases left in between. CDR3 length: 14 residues. The CDR3, as DNA: TGTGCCAGCAGTGGCGACGACAGCACAGATACGCAGTATTTT. Translated, it gives CASSGDDSTDTQYF.

This clonotype has a single count. The rearrangement uses TRBV27 and TRBJ2-2; D uncertain. Trimming shortened V by 3 bases and J by 3 bases, and 14 bases separated the two germline ends. The CDR3 has 16 amino acids. Germline V CDR1 and CDR2: MNHEY, SMNVEV (reference sequence). As DNA, the CDR3 is TGTGCCAGCAGTTTGGGGTTTTCCCTTGACACCGGGGAGCTGTTTTTT. Residues: CASSLGFSLDTGELFF.

This clonotype was picked up many times. The V and J genes are TRBV20-1 and TRBJ2-3, with TRBD2 identical over 7 bases. The CDR3 is 14 amino acids. V lost 6 bases to trimming and J lost 5 bases; unmatched junction nucleotides: 11. Germline V CDR1 and CDR2: DFQATT, SNEGSKA (reference sequence). This CDR3 is CSADLAVTVDTQYF. CDR3 DNA sequence: TGCAGTGCGGACCTAGCGGTCACAGTAGATACGCAGTATTTT.

In its sample, this clonotype was seen many times. The chain links TRBV12-3 or TRBV12-4 to TRBJ2-7; unclear D gene. Trimming left V 2 bases short and J 6 bases short, with 2 bases between. The CDR3 length is 10 residues. In nucleotides, the CDR3 is TGTGCCAGCAGTTTAACCGAGCAGTACTTC. Its translation is CASSLTEQYF.

This clonotype was seen repeatedly, ten times or more. V and J are TRBV6-1 and TRBJ2-7; 7 positions agree with TRBD2. V lost 3 bases to trimming and J lost 4 bases; unmatched junction nucleotides: 6. Looked up from germline, CDR1 is MNHNS and CDR2 is SASEGT. The CDR3 is 14 amino acids. The CDR3 DNA reads TGTGCCAGCAGTGATGAAGCGGGAATTTACGAGCAGTACTTC. Amino acids: CASSDEAGIYEQYF.

In its sample, this clonotype was seen many times. The V gene is TRBV3-1, the J gene TRBJ2-1; possible D gene TRBD2, 5 bases. Germline V gene lookup returns CDR1 LGHDT and CDR2 YNNKEL (reference sequence). This CDR3 contains 15 residues. Deletions cut 5 bases from V and 5 bases from J, with 16 bases between. DNA of the CDR3: TGTGCCAGCAGCAATAGGGAACGGGATCACAATGAGCAGTTCTTC. Its protein product is CASSNRERDHNEQFF.

This clonotype was recorded many times. The chain employs TRBV7-2 and TRBJ2-1; 8 nucleotides line up with TRBD2. From germline, CDR1 is SGHTA and CDR2 FQGNSA. The V and J ends lost 5 bases and 8 bases, in that order; junction bases with no gene match: 11. The CDR3 loop spans 15 amino acids. The CDR3 protein is CASSPLGSGSDEQFF. As DNA, the CDR3 is TGTGCCAGCAGCCCCCTGGGAAGCGGGAGCGATGAGCAGTTCTTC.

The genes are TRBV30 and TRBJ2-3; D gene unclear. V gave up 5 bases and J gave up 9 bases, with 12 bases separating them. The CDR3 totals 11 residues. The germline gives CDR1 GTSNPN, CDR2 SVGIG (reference sequence). The CDR3 sequence is CAWDAGHTQYF. For the CDR3, the DNA is TGTGCCTGGGACGCTGGTCACACGCAGTATTTT.

This clonotype was counted at least ten times. The V and J genes are TRBV20-1 and TRBJ2-7; 7 positions agree with TRBD1. Germline CDR1 is DFQATT and CDR2 is SNEGSKA (reference sequence). With V trimmed by 5 bases and J by 7 bases, 14 bases remained unmatched. CDR3 length equals 14 residues. The chain's CDR3 is CSACEGQRPGEQYF. DNA of the CDR3: TGCAGTGCTTGCGAGGGACAGCGTCCTGGGGAGCAGTACTTC.